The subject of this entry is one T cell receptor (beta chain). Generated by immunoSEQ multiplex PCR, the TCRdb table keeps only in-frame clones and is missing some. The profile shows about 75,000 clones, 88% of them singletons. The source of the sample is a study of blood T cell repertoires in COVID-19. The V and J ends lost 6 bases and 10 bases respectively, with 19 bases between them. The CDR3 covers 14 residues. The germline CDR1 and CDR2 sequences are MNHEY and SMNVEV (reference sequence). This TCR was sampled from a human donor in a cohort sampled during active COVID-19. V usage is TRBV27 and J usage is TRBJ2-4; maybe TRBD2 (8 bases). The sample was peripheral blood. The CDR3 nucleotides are TGTGCCAGCAGGGAGGGGGCCAGCGGGGGAATTCAGTACTTC. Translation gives CASREGASGGIQYF.